This T cell receptor beta chain was sequenced in a study of beta chain features in type 1 diabetes. Study-wide results and limits: A possible short-template PCR bias applies equally to patients and controls. In every one of the four CD4+ subsets, TCRB CDR3s were moderately but significantly shorter in Type 1 diabetes patients.

Isolated RNA was reverse transcribed in full, so expressed TCRB transcripts were sequenced. Using immunoSEQ multiplex PCR, the repertoire was profiled, and TCRdb retains in-frame clones only, with some absent. Of more than 300,000 clones listed, roughly 13% are singletons. This clone was observed a handful of times. The antigen is not known. V gave up 4 bases and J gave up 2 bases, with 12 bases separating them. This CDR3 contains 14 residues. Germline CDR1 reads MDHEN; CDR2 reads SYDVKM. The authors obtained over 95% purity in all sorted populations. The V gene is TRBV28, the J gene TRBJ2-7; D may be TRBD1 (6 bases). The sequencing sample was made of naive CD4+ T cells from blood. This clonotype originated in a woman between 18 and 30 years old with type 1 diabetes. The CDR3 protein is CASSSTGFTYEQYF. The CDR3 DNA reads as TGTGCCAGCAGTTCCACAGGGTTCACCTACGAGCAGTACTTC. Combining the CDR3 with reference TRBV28 and TRBJ2-7 gives the whole variable domain DVKVTQSSRYLVKRTGEKVFLECVQDMDHENMFWYRQDPGLGLRLIYFSYDVKMKEKGDIPEGYSVSREKKERFSLILESASTNQTSMYLCASSSTGFTYEQYFGPGTRLTVT.